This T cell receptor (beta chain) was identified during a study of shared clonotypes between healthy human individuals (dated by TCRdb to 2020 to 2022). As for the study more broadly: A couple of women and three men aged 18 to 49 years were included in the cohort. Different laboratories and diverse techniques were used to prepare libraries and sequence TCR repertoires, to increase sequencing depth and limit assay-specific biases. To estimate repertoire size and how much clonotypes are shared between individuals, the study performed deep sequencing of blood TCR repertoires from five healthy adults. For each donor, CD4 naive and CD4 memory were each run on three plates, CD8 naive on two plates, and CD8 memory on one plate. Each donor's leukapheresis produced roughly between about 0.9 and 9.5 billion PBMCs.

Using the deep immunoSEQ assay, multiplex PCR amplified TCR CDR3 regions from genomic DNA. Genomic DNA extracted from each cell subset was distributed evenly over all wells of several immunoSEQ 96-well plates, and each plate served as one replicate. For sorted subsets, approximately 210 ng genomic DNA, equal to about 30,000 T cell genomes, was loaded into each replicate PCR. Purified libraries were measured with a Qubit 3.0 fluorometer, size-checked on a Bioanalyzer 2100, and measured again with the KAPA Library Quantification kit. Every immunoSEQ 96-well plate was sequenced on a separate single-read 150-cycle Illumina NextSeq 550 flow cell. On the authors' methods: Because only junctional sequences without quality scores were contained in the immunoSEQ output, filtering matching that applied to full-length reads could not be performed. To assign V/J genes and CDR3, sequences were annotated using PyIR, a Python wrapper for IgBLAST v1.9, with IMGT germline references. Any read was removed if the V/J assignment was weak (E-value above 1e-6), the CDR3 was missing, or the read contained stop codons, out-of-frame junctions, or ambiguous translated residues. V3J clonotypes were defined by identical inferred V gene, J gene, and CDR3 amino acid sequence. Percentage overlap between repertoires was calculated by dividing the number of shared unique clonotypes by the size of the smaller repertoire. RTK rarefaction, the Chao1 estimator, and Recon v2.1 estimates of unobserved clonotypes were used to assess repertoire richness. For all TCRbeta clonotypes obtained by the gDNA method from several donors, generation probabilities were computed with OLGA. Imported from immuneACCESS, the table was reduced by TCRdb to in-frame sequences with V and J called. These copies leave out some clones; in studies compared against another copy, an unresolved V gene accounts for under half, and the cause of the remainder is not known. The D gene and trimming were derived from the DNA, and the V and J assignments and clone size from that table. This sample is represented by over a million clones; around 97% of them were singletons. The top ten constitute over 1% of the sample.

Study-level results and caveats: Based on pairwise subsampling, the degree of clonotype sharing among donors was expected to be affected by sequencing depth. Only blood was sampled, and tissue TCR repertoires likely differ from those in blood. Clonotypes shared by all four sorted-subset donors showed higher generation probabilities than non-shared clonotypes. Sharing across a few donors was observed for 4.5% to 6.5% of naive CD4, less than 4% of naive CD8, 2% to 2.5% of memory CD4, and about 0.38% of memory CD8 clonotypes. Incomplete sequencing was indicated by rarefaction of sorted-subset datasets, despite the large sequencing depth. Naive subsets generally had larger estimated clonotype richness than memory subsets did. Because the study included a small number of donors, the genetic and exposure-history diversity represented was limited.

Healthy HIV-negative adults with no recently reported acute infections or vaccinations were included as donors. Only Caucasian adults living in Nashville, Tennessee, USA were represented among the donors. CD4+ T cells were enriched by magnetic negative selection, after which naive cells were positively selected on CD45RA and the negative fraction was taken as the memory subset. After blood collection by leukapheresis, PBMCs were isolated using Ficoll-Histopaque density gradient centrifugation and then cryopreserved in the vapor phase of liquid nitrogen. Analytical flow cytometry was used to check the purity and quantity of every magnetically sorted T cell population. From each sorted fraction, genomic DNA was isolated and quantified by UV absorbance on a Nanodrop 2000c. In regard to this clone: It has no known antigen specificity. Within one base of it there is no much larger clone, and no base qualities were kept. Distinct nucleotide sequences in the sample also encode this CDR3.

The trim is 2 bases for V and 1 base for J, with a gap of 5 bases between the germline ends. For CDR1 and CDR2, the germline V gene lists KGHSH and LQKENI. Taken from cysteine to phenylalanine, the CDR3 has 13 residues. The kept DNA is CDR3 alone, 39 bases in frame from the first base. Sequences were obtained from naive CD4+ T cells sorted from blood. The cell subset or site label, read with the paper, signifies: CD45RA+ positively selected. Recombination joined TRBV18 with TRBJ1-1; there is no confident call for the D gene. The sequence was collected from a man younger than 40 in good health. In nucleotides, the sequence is TGTGCCAGCTCACCATCGGGGAACACTGAAGCTTTCTTT. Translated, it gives CASSPSGNTEAFF. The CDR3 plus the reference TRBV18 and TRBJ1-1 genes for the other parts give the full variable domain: NAGVMQNPRHLVRRRGQEARLRCSPMKGHSHVYWYRQLPEEGLKFMVYLQKENIIDESGMPKERFSAEFPKEGPSILRIQQVVRGDSAAYFCASSPSGNTEAFFGQGTRLTVV.